This passage covers 28 T cell receptor beta chains from one sample sequenced in a study of blood T cell repertoires in COVID-19. Clones were sequenced by immunoSEQ multiplex PCR, and TCRdb holds only the in-frame ones, with some missing. The sample has approximately 300,000 clones, around 89% seen once. Sequencing was carried out using peripheral blood. All receptors come from a woman aged 40-49 years with acute or convalescent COVID-19.

J is TRBJ2-7 and V is TRBV6-5; possibly TRBD2 for D (6 bases). The CDR3 has 12 amino acids. The V and J ends lost 6 bases and 5 bases respectively, with 11 bases between them. Germline V gene data show CDR1 as MNHEY and CDR2 as SVGAGI. CDR3 loop: CASRGLNNEQYV. The CDR3 coding sequence is TGTGCCAGCAGGGGACTGAACAACGAGCAGTACGTC.

The chain is built from TRBV3-1 (or the pseudogene TRBV3-2) and TRBJ2-2; D is perhaps TRBD2 (6 bases). CDR1 LGHDT and CDR2 YNNKEL come from the germline V gene (reference sequence). The CDR3 covers 16 residues. V was trimmed by 0 bases and J by 6 bases, leaving 14 bases between them. The CDR3 loop reads CASSQETLGLSGELFF. CDR3 sequence (DNA): TGTGCCAGCAGCCAAGAAACCCTGGGACTCTCCGGGGAGCTGTTTTTT.

The rearrangement links TRBV19 to TRBJ1-5; 7 positions match TRBD1. The CDR3 contains 16 residues. J gave up 7 bases and V 5 bases, and 14 bases lay outside the gene matches. Germline assignment: CDR1 LNHDA and CDR2 SQIVND (reference sequence). The CDR3 reads CASSATQGSMGQPQHF. CDR3 DNA sequence: TGTGCCAGTAGTGCAACACAGGGGAGTATGGGCCAGCCCCAGCATTTT.

The genes are TRBV30 and TRBJ1-3; 9 nucleotides align to TRBD1. This CDR3 contains 14 residues. Trimming cost V 4 bases and J 1 base; bases outside gene matches: 2. Germline values: CDR1 GTSNPN, CDR2 SVGIG (reference sequence). The CDR3 region has the DNA TGTGCCTGGACGGGGACAGGGTCTGGAAACACCATATATTTT. Amino acids: CAWTGTGSGNTIYF.

The rearrangement uses TRBV2 and TRBJ1-2; TRBD1 agrees at 8 bases. Per germline, CDR1 SNHLY and CDR2 FYNNEI. Trimming removed 3 bases from V and 6 bases from J; junction bases left unmatched: 9. The length of the CDR3 is 15 residues. CDR3 sequence reads: CASSEGAGGAHGYTF. The DNA for the CDR3 is TGTGCCAGCAGTGAGGGGGCAGGGGGCGCGCATGGCTACACCTTC.

The V gene is TRBV5-4, the J gene TRBJ1-1; possibly TRBD1 for D (5 bases). The CDR3 has 14 amino acids. Germline V gene lookup returns CDR1 SGHNT and CDR2 YYREEE (reference sequence). The V end was cut by 0 bases, the J end by 7 bases, with 13 bases between. CDR3 in amino acids: CASSLEVGAFEAFF. The CDR3 DNA is TGTGCCAGCAGCTTGGAAGTTGGGGCGTTTGAAGCTTTCTTT.

The V gene is TRBV14, the J gene TRBJ2-3, with 7 bases fitting TRBD2. In germline, CDR1 is SGHDN, CDR2 FVKESK. This CDR3 contains 15 residues. Germline trimming cut 5 bases from V and 6 bases from J; bases unmatched to any gene: 11. The CDR3, as DNA: TGTGCCAGCAGCGCTTGGGACTACACCGGGGATACGCAGTATTTT. Amino acids: CASSAWDYTGDTQYF. Drawing the rest from reference TRBV14 and TRBJ2-3, the complete variable domain is EAGVTQFPSHSVIEKGQTVTLRCDPISGHDNLYWYRRVMGKEIKFLLHFVKESKQDESGMPNNRFLAERTGGTYSTLKVQPAELEDSGVYFCASSAWDYTGDTQYFGPGTRLTVL.

The chain recombines TRBV10-3 with TRBJ1-1; perhaps TRBD1 as D (5 bases). Germline V gene data show CDR1 as ENHRY and CDR2 as SYGVKD. V was trimmed by 7 bases and J by 0 bases, leaving 24 bases between them. The CDR3 sequence is 18 residues long. The CDR3 nucleotides read TGTGCCATCAAATCGACCCTCGGGGGAACGCGAATGAACACTGAAGCTTTCTTT. The encoded protein is CAIKSTLGGTRMNTEAFF.

The DNA of the CDR3 is TGTGCCAGCAGTGAGGAGCGGGGGGGCCCGAAGACCCAGTACTTC. It is translated as CASSEERGGPKTQYF. The chain couples TRBV6-4 to TRBJ2-5; 10 bases align to TRBD2. Germline assignment: CDR1 MRHNA and CDR2 SNTAGT. The CDR3 extends over 15 amino acids. J lost 6 bases, V lost 3 bases, and 7 bases had no gene match.

The chain uses TRBV12-3 or TRBV12-4 and TRBJ1-5, with a tentative D call TRBD1 (5 bases). V gave up 1 base and J gave up 9 bases, with 7 bases separating them. The CDR3 loop spans 12 amino acids. The CDR3 coding sequence is TGTGCCAGCAGTTTAGAGGGGTTGCCCCAGCATTTT. The encoded protein is CASSLEGLPQHF.

This chain links TRBV28 with TRBJ1-1; D is ambiguous. Germline CDR1 MDHEN, CDR2 SYDVKM. The CDR3 sequence is 12 residues long. V lost 7 bases, J lost 0 bases, and 6 bases lay in between. The CDR3 sequence is CASTRVNTEAFF. CDR3 DNA sequence: TGTGCCAGCACTCGAGTGAACACTGAAGCTTTCTTT.

The chain combines TRBV6-5 with TRBJ2-7; 10 bases agree with TRBD1. J gave up 3 bases and V 8 bases, and 7 bases lay outside the gene matches. The CDR3 runs to 14 residues. From germline, CDR1 is MNHEY and CDR2 SVGAGI. The CDR3 DNA reads TGTGCCAGCGGTAAGGACAGGGGGATCTACGAGCAGTACGTC. It specifies CASGKDRGIYEQYV.

The rearrangement uses TRBV7-9 and TRBJ2-1; perhaps TRBD1 as D (6 bases). This CDR3 contains 16 residues. The germline CDR1 and CDR2 sequences are SEHNR and FQNEAQ (reference sequence). Deletions cut 4 bases from V and 4 bases from J, with 17 bases between. The DNA for the CDR3 is TGTGCCAGCAGCTCACTAACGGGACAAAAATACAATGAGCAGTTCTTC. Its protein is CASSSLTGQKYNEQFF.

The rearrangement joins TRBV5-1 to TRBJ1-2; 8 bases match TRBD1. The CDR3 contains 15 residues. The ends lost 3 bases at V and 5 bases at J; junction bases unmatched: 9. CDR1 is SGHRS, CDR2 YFSETQ, per germline. CDR3 loop: CASSSGTGDPYGYTF. As DNA, the CDR3 is TGCGCCAGCAGCTCTGGGACAGGTGATCCGTATGGCTACACCTTC.

The chain has TRBV30 and TRBJ1-3; D not certain. Trimming left V 2 bases short and J 0 bases short, with 17 bases between. The CDR3 is made up of 17 amino acids. CDR1 is GTSNPN, CDR2 SVGIG, per germline (reference sequence). CDR3: CAWSRSGFGSSGNTIYF. CDR3 DNA sequence: TGTGCCTGGAGTCGGTCTGGGTTTGGGAGCTCTGGAAACACCATATATTTT.

The rearrangement joins TRBV19 to TRBJ1-2; D is perhaps TRBD1 (6 bases). The CDR3 consists of 13 residues. Germline lookup yields CDR1 LNHDA and CDR2 SQIVND (reference sequence). V was pared by 3 bases and J by 6 bases, with 11 bases between. The CDR3 spells CASSMRGDNGYTF. The CDR3, as DNA: TGTGCCAGTAGTATGCGAGGGGACAATGGCTACACCTTC.

V gene TRBV2 combines with J gene TRBJ1-2; 7 bases are a match to TRBD1. Germline CDR1 is SNHLY and CDR2 is FYNNEI. This CDR3 spans 13 amino acids. V dropped 4 bases and J dropped 6; count of bases not matched to a gene: 5. This CDR3 is CASSATGVNGYTF. CDR3 DNA sequence: TGTGCCAGCAGTGCAACAGGGGTTAATGGCTACACCTTC.

This chain joins TRBV6-5 and TRBJ2-3; 8 bases fit TRBD2. There are 15 residues in the CDR3. Trimming at V came to 2 bases and at J to 0 bases, leaving 1 base not matched to a gene. Germline lookup yields CDR1 MNHEY and CDR2 SVGAGI. In DNA, the CDR3 is TGTGCCAGCAGTTACCGGGGGGGGAGCACAGATACGCAGTATTTT. Residues: CASSYRGGSTDTQYF.

The rearrangement joins TRBV5-6 to TRBJ2-1, with 15 bases that match TRBD2. CDR1 is SGHDT and CDR2 is YYEEEE in the germline V gene. With 3 bases clipped from V and 7 bases from J, the junction kept 5 bases outside the gene matches. The length of the CDR3 is 16 residues. The CDR3 is CASSWGLAGGSNEQFF. CDR3 coding DNA: TGTGCCAGCAGCTGGGGACTAGCGGGGGGATCAAATGAGCAGTTCTTC.

In DNA form, the CDR3 reads TGCGCCAGCAGCCAAGGTTATCCTGAAGCTTTCTTT. Its translation is CASSQGYPEAFF. The chain uses TRBV4-1 and TRBJ1-1; D not certain. Germline V gene data show CDR1 as MGHRA and CDR2 as YSYEKL. The germline V and J ends were trimmed by 1 base and 6 bases, with 6 bases remaining between them. This CDR3 has 12 amino acids.

This chain connects TRBV6-5 to TRBJ2-4, with D perhaps TRBD1 (6 bases). This CDR3 comprises 14 residues. Germline loops: CDR1 MNHEY, CDR2 SVGAGI. Between the trimmed V and J ends, which lost 11 bases and 4 bases, there was a span of 18 bases. CDR3 amino acids: CAVLPTGPKNIQYF. Written as DNA, the CDR3 is TGTGCCGTGCTTCCCACAGGGCCTAAAAACATTCAGTACTTC.

A word on this clone: At the DNA level, this CDR3 is encoded by other sequences in the same sample as well. This chain uses TRBV27 with TRBJ2-7; 11 bases map to TRBD2. This CDR3 has 15 amino acids. V trimming: 2 bases; J trimming: 4 bases; junction bases outside the gene matches: 4. Germline V gene sequence: CDR1 MNHEY, CDR2 SMNVEV (reference sequence). The CDR3, as DNA: TGTGCCAGCAGTTTACTAGCGGGGGGACCTTACGAGCAGTACGTC. Amino acids: CASSLLAGGPYEQYV.

This chain joins TRBV7-9 and TRBJ1-6; 9 bases map to TRBD1. Trimming cost V 4 bases and J 10 bases; bases outside gene matches: 8. The CDR3 loop spans 15 amino acids. Germline V lookup: CDR1 SEHNR, CDR2 FQNEAQ (reference sequence). CDR3 sequence: CASSSTGGARSPLHF. CDR3 nucleotides: TGTGCCAGCAGCTCCACAGGGGGCGCAAGGTCACCCCTCCACTTT.

This clone was recorded only once. The chain uses TRBV7-8 and TRBJ2-1; 12 bases align to TRBD2. This CDR3 region has 17 residues. In germline, CDR1 is SGHVS, CDR2 FQNEAQ. V shed 0 bases, J shed 7 bases, and the junction held 7 bases outside the gene matches. CDR3 in amino acids: CASSLAATSGGRNEQFF. CDR3 nucleotides: TGTGCCAGCAGCTTAGCAGCGACTAGCGGGGGAAGGAATGAGCAGTTCTTC.

The V and J genes are TRBV21-1 and TRBJ2-7; the table's D gene call, TRBD2, was not cross checked with the DNA. TRBV21-1 represents a pseudogene. The CDR3 covers 13 residues. The CDR3 DNA is TGTGCCAGCAAGTGGGAGTACTCCTACGAGCAGTACGTC. Its translation is CASKWEYSYEQYV.

The CDR3 region is CASHRGSSYGYTF. The DNA for the CDR3 is TGTGCCAGCCACAGGGGGTCGAGCTATGGCTACACCTTC. This sequence joins TRBV19 and TRBJ1-2; TRBD1 matches at 8 bases. Germline V gene lookup returns CDR1 LNHDA and CDR2 SQIVND (reference sequence). The junction had 7 bases not matched to a gene; V was cut back by 9 bases and J by 4 bases. CDR3 size: 13 residues.

V and J are TRBV5-1 and TRBJ2-1; 7 bases match TRBD2. Losses at the gene ends were 4 bases for V and 5 bases for J; bases not matched to a gene: 18. The germline gives CDR1 SGHRS, CDR2 YFSETQ. CDR3 length: 18 residues. DNA of the CDR3: TGCGCCAGCAGCCCGGAAAGGGTCGCTAGCGGACGGAACAATGAGCAGTTCTTC. Amino acid sequence: CASSPERVASGRNNEQFF.

This clone was counted at least ten times. The chain couples TRBV5-6 to TRBJ2-7; 7 bases align to TRBD1. The V gene end was trimmed by 4 bases and the J gene end by 5 bases; junction bases not matched to a gene: 6. The CDR3 is made up of 13 amino acids. In germline, CDR1 is SGHDT, CDR2 YYEEEE. The CDR3 region is CASSRVQGNEQYV. CDR3 coding DNA: TGTGCCAGCAGCCGTGTACAGGGGAACGAGCAGTACGTC.